The TCR beta chain described here comes from a study of blood T cell repertoires in COVID-19. Methods used by the authors: Reference gene primer amplification gave nucleated cell count estimates. Assay: immunoSEQ multiplex PCR; the TCRdb copy retains only in-frame clones and omits some. That table furnishes V, J and clone size, whereas the DNA furnished D and trimming. Of roughly 200,000 clones listed, 75% to 90% are singletons. Trimming shortened V by 3 bases and J by 7 bases, and 12 bases separated the two germline ends. Germline V gene lookup returns CDR1 MDHEN and CDR2 SYDVKM. This CDR3 contains 13 residues.

The sequence was collected from a man in his forties who had recovered from COVID-19. J is TRBJ1-1 and V is TRBV28; possible D gene TRBD1, 6 bases. The sample comprised PBMCs or T cells enriched from blood (not recorded which). The CDR3 bases are TGTGCCAGCAGTTTTCGGGGGGCTCTTGAAGCTTTCTTT. Protein: CASSFRGALEAFF.